The source of this T cell receptor (beta chain) is a study of blood T cells in healthy people across ages. Findings of the study overall: Age showed a roughly linear inverse relationship with TCR beta diversity per million T cells.

A second PCR, run for about 7 to 11 cycles, used a sample-barcoded 5' primer plus a J-beta primer mix. From each sample, at least 2.5 million paired-end reads containing CDR3 were obtained. Each CDR3 protein gets one entry after TCRdb re-called the 5' RACE reads with MiXCR. The sample contains under 800,000 distinct CDR3 sequences, 20% to 25% of which appear only once. This clonotype has just a few counts. Its antigen is unknown. The sequenced sample consisted of blood. This clonotype was sampled from an older man in good health.

The CDR3 protein is CASSFGGLGGWEQFF. DNA for the CDR3: TGTGCCAGCAGCTTTGGAGGACTGGGGGGCTGGGAGCAGTTCTTC. This sequence joins TRBV11-2 and TRBJ2-1; D may match TRBD1 or TRBD2 (6 bases each). Germline V gene lookup returns CDR1 SGHAT and CDR2 FQNNGV. The V gene lost 3 bases and the J gene lost 10 bases, with 19 bases spanning the gap. The CDR3 loop spans 15 amino acids.